This is a list of T cell receptor beta chains from one sample in a study of CD8+ T cells in alopecia areata. Produced via immunoSEQ multiplex PCR; TCRdb's table is partial and in-frame only. This sample has more than 85,000 clones; more than 55% occur once, and the top ten carry roughly 16%. The specimen was CD8+ T cells sorted from blood, collected at week 4, from a patient treated with tofacitinib. These receptors all come from a human donor with alopecia areata. CDR3s include the opening cysteine and the closing phenylalanine or tryptophan. D genes are given only for firm matches. Some rows have no size entry. The others give once, few or many, or a class for an expanded clone.

j_gene	v_gene	d_gene	abundance	CDR3nt	CDR3aa
TRBJ1-1	TRBV7-9	.	.	TGTGCCAGCAGCCAAGGTCAGGCTGGCACTGAAGCTTTCTTT	CASSQGQAGTEAFF
TRBJ2-1	TRBV29-1	.	.	TGCAGCGTTCAGGGAACCAACAATGAGCAGTTCTTC	CSVQGTNNEQFF
TRBJ2-1	TRBV4-3	TRBD1	few	TGCGCCAGCAGCCAAGGGGCGTCCTGGACAGGGGTCTACAATGAGCAGTTCTTC	CASSQGASWTGVYNEQFF
TRBJ1-1	TRBV27	TRBD1	few	TGTGCCAGCAGGGTTTTAGGGGGCCCTGAAGCTTTCTTT	CASRVLGGPEAFF
TRBJ1-1	TRBV13	.	.	TGTGCCAGCAGCGATAGCTGGAAGGGTCAGGGGCTGAACACTGAAGCTTTCTTT	CASSDSWKGQGLNTEAFF
TRBJ2-7	TRBV6-6	TRBD1	.	TGTGCCAGCAGTTACTCCCGACAGGGGGCTTACGAGCAGTACTTC	CASSYSRQGAYEQYF
TRBJ1-5	TRBV7-9	.	.	TGTGCCAGCAGCTGGGATAGCAATCAGCCCCAGCATTTT	CASSWDSNQPQHF
TRBJ2-1	TRBV27	.	.	TGTGCCAGCAGTTTATCAAACAGGGAGATGATCTTC	CASSLSNREMIF
TRBJ2-7	TRBV4-3	.	few	TGCGCCAGCAGCCAAAGCTGGGACCCTACCTACGAGCAGTACTTC	CASSQSWDPTYEQYF
TRBJ2-3	TRBV7-2	TRBD2	.	TGTGCCAGCAGCCCCCGACTAGCGGGATCCCCATATCCTACAGATACGCAGTATTTT	CASSPRLAGSPYPTDTQYF
TRBJ2-7	TRBV7-9	TRBD1	.	TGTGCCAGCATCCCCGGACAGGAGTTAACCTACGAGCAGTACTTC	CASIPGQELTYEQYF
TRBJ1-2	TRBV5-4	.	.	TGTGCCAGCAGCTTGCCAGGGTTTGACTATGGCTACACCTTC	CASSLPGFDYGYTF
TRBJ1-2	TRBV5-1	.	.	TGCGCCAGCAGCTTGGTCGGTGAGAACTATGGCTACACCTTC	CASSLVGENYGYTF
TRBJ2-2	TRBV7-6	TRBD1	.	TGTGCCAGCAGCCCTTCGGACAGGGGGGACGGGGAGCTGTTTTTT	CASSPSDRGDGELFF
TRBJ2-1	TRBV29-1	TRBD2	.	TGCAGCGTCGAGCGGGGGGCCCCCAATGAGCAGTTCTTC	CSVERGAPNEQFF
TRBJ2-7	TRBV7-9	TRBD2	.	TGTGCCAGCAGCTTAGTGGTGCGGGAGGCCGACGAGCAGTACTTC	CASSLVVREADEQYF
TRBJ1-3	TRBV5-1	TRBD1	few	TGCGCCAGCAGCTTCAGGACAGGGGATGGAAACACCATATATTTT	CASSFRTGDGNTIYF
TRBJ2-1	TRBV27	TRBD2	.	TGTGCCAGCAGTCCCCTGGGACTAGCGGGAGAGGATGAGCAGTTCTTC	CASSPLGLAGEDEQFF
TRBJ2-7	TRBV27	TRBD1	.	TGTGCCAGCAGTCTCGGGACAGTCGACTCCTACGAGCAGTACTTC	CASSLGTVDSYEQYF
TRBJ2-1	TRBV7-9	.	.	TGTGCCAGCAGCCCGGTGGGGAGCTCCTACAATGAGCAGTTCTTC	CASSPVGSSYNEQFF
TRBJ2-1	TRBV7-9	.	.	TGTGCCAGCAGCTTAGGGGGGCGGGAGCCCCACAATGAGCAGTTCTTC	CASSLGGREPHNEQFF
TRBJ1-2	TRBV6-5	.	.	TGTGCCAGCAGGCAAATGGGAGTTCGCTATGGCTACACCTTC	CASRQMGVRYGYTF
TRBJ1-2	TRBV2	TRBD1	.	TGTGCCAGCAGTGAGGCGGACAGGCCTAACTATGGCTACACCTTC	CASSEADRPNYGYTF
TRBJ2-1	TRBV7-7	.	.	TGTGCCAGCAGCTTAGGATACCGCAATGAGCAGTTCTTC	CASSLGYRNEQFF
TRBJ2-1	TRBV29-1	.	.	TGCAGCGTTGTGGGAGGGGACAGCTACAATGAGCAGTTCTTC	CSVVGGDSYNEQFF
TRBJ2-5	TRBV4-1	.	.	TGCGCCAGCAGCCAAGCATTGATATCAGGCCATCAAGAGACCCAGTACTTC	CASSQALISGHQETQYF
TRBJ1-1	TRBV27	.	.	TGTGCCAGCAGTTTTCTCGGGGATAGTTCGAACACTGAAGCTTTCTTT	CASSFLGDSSNTEAFF
TRBJ1-1	TRBV2	TRBD1	.	TGTGCCAGCAGTAGGACAGGGAGGACTGAAGCTTTCTTT	CASSRTGRTEAFF
TRBJ2-7	TRBV5-6	TRBD2	.	TGTGCCAGCAGCGAAAACTGGGGGACTAGCGGGGCAACCTACGAGCAGTACTTC	CASSENWGTSGATYEQYF
TRBJ2-7	TRBV30	.	.	TGTGCCTGGAGTACAGGTTTCTACGAGCAGTACTTC	CAWSTGFYEQYF
TRBJ2-3	TRBV6-4	TRBD2	.	TGTGCCAGCAGTGACTCGAGAGCGGGAGCAGATACGCAGTATTTT	CASSDSRAGADTQYF
TRBJ2-5	TRBV7-9	TRBD1	.	TGTGCCAGCAGTTTTGGACAGGGCGCTGATCGGGAGACCCAGTACTTC	CASSFGQGADRETQYF
TRBJ2-3	TRBV20-1	.	.	TGCAGTGCTAGAATAGAGGGGACGCAGTATTTT	CSARIEGTQYF
TRBJ2-2	TRBV5-6	.	.	TGTGCCAGCAGCTTCACAGGGAACACCGGGGAGCTGTTTTTT	CASSFTGNTGELFF
TRBJ2-5	TRBV29-1	.	few	TGCAGCGTTGTATTAGGGGAAGAGCAGTACTTC	CSVVLGEEQYF
TRBJ1-1	TRBV27	TRBD1	.	TGTGCCAGCAGTCAACAGGGGGCCACTGAAGCTTTCTTT	CASSQQGATEAFF
TRBJ1-3	TRBV29-1	.	few	TGCAGCGTGCTTGGTGGGGCGCGTACTGGAAACACCATATATTTT	CSVLGGARTGNTIYF
TRBJ2-7	TRBV5-6	.	.	TGTGCCAGCAGCGATTACTACGAGCAGTACTTC	CASSDYYEQYF
TRBJ2-5	TRBV15	.	few	TGTGCCACTCAGGGCTTTTCGGGTGAGACCCAGTACTTC	CATQGFSGETQYF
TRBJ2-5	TRBV25-1	TRBD1	few	TGTGCCAGCAGTACTTTCGGGGACAGCTACCAAGAGACCCAGTACTTC	CASSTFGDSYQETQYF
TRBJ2-7	TRBV5-6	TRBD2	.	TGTGCCAGCAGCGAAACGGGGGGGACTAGGTCCTACGAGCAGTACTTC	CASSETGGTRSYEQYF